This T cell receptor (beta chain) was sequenced in a study of T cell changes during pregnancy in multiple sclerosis. CDR3 length: 13 residues. Per the germline V gene, CDR1 is SGHVS and CDR2 is FQNEAQ. With 4 bases clipped from V and 7 bases from J, the junction kept 4 bases outside the gene matches. Some clones are missing from TCRdb's copy, which holds only in-frame ones; the method was immunoSEQ multiplex PCR. The table lists under 100,000 clones, about 95% of them singletons. The rearrangement uses TRBV7-8 and TRBJ2-7; 10 bases map to TRBD2. The source of this sequence is a female donor with multiple sclerosis, enrolled in a pregnancy study. Sequencing used peripheral blood, obtained in the third trimester of pregnancy. CDR3 protein: CASSYGLAAEQYF. The CDR3 nucleotides read TGTGCCAGCAGCTATGGACTAGCGGCTGAGCAGTACTTC.